These 5 T cell receptor beta chains came from one sample sequenced in a study of blood T cell repertoires in COVID-19. Measured with immunoSEQ multiplex PCR; TCRdb has only the in-frame clones, and not every one. Here the sample spans about 200,000 clones, roughly 94% being singletons. The source material was peripheral blood. The origin of the receptors is a man in his thirties or forties with COVID-19, enrolled during active disease.

CDR3 in amino acids: CASSDRGKTGNTIYF. CDR3 coding DNA: TGTGCCAGCAGTGACAGGGGGAAAACTGGAAACACCATATATTTT. V usage is TRBV6-1 and J usage is TRBJ1-3, with TRBD1 matching 7 bases. The CDR3 has 15 amino acids. Losses at the gene ends were 3 bases for V and 2 bases for J; bases not matched to a gene: 4. Germline V CDR1 and CDR2: MNHNS, SASEGT.

V gene TRBV24-1 combines with J gene TRBJ2-3; D may be TRBD2 (6 bases). V gave up 2 bases and J gave up 2 bases, with 10 bases separating them. CDR1 and CDR2 (germline): KGHDR, SFDVKD. The CDR3 is 15 residues long. This chain's CDR3 is CATSDSAGNTDTQYF. The CDR3 region has the DNA TGTGCCACCAGTGATTCCGCGGGGAACACAGATACGCAGTATTTT.

This clone was seen only a few times. Other DNA sequences in the sample encode the same CDR3. The chain uses TRBV4-2 and TRBJ2-7; 9 nucleotides line up with TRBD2. The CDR3 is 14 residues long. V trimming: 1 base; J trimming: 2 bases; junction bases outside the gene matches: 0. From germline, CDR1 is LGHNA and CDR2 YNFKEQ. CDR3: CASSQGGGAYEQYF. CDR3 coding DNA: TGTGCCAGCAGCCAAGGCGGGGGGGCCTACGAGCAGTACTTC.

The rearrangement links TRBV7-2 to TRBJ2-2; 7 bases align to TRBD2. V shed 1 base, J shed 8 bases, and the junction held 7 bases outside the gene matches. This CDR3 spans 15 amino acids. Per germline, CDR1 SGHTA and CDR2 FQGNSA. The CDR3 here is CASSLGVAGPGELFF. CDR3 coding DNA: TGTGCCAGCAGCTTAGGGGTAGCGGGTCCGGGGGAGCTGTTTTTT.

The chain couples TRBV7-9 to TRBJ2-7; 9 bases line up with TRBD1. V lost 5 bases and J lost 5; bases outside the gene matches: 10. This CDR3 region has 15 residues. Germline CDR1 SEHNR, CDR2 FQNEAQ (reference sequence). The CDR3 reads CASSPGTGRKNEQYF. DNA for the CDR3: TGTGCCAGCAGCCCCGGGACAGGGAGAAAGAACGAGCAGTACTTC.